The following is a TCR beta chain sequence with its context. Its antigen is as yet unknown. A much larger clone differs by one base, so this may be a read error. RNA transcripts served as template for amplifying TCR beta CDR3 sequences. Amplification began with first-round RT-PCR using HTBI primers, then second-round multiplex PCR was performed. From the multiplex PCR reads, TCRdb called clonotypes with MiXCR, one entry per CDR3 protein. Of approximately 1.2 million distinct CDR3 sequences in the sample, 35% to 40% are singletons; the top ten hold roughly 11%. The entry originates in a study of Graves' ophthalmopathy and Graves' hyperthyroidism. Study in general: Hyperthyroidism is called stable when no ophthalmopathy develops within 18 months of follow-up. Study-level points and caveats: Most expanded thyroid clonotypes above 0.001 frequency also appeared in blood.

CDR3 size: 17 residues. The germline CDR1 and CDR2 sequences are SGHTA and FQGTGA. The origin of this receptor is an adult man with Graves' hyperthyroidism. J is TRBJ2-2 and V is TRBV7-3; 14 nucleotides line up with TRBD2. The sample comprised peripheral blood or thyroid tissue (not recorded which). CDR3 sequence reads: CASSLSGLAGGTGELLF. CDR3 coding DNA: TGTGCCAGCAGCTTGTCTGGACTAGCGGGGGGAACCGGGGAGCTGCTTTTT.